The 32 T cell receptor beta chains below come from one sample, sequenced in a study of T cells in tumors after PD-1 blockade. Using immunoSEQ multiplex PCR, the repertoire was profiled, and TCRdb retains in-frame clones only, with some absent. The table lists around 4,800 clones, 55% to 65% of them singletons, with more than 14% in the top ten. The source was tumor tissue, collected after anti-PD-1 treatment. The receptors were sampled from a human donor with basal cell carcinoma.

As DNA, the CDR3 is TGTGCCAGCAGTTACTCGCCTAGCGGGGTCCAAGAGACCCAGTACTTC. Residues: CASSYSPSGVQETQYF. The chain has TRBV6-5 and TRBJ2-5; 9 bases are a match to TRBD2. The CDR3 has 16 residues. Germline assignment: CDR1 MNHEY and CDR2 SVGAGI. With 0 bases clipped from V and 1 base from J, the junction kept 3 bases outside the gene matches.

The chain uses TRBV7-8 and TRBJ1-1; perhaps TRBD1 as D (6 bases). Germline loops: CDR1 SGHVS, CDR2 FQNEAQ. The CDR3 contains 12 residues. Trimming pared 4 bases from V and 7 bases from J, leaving 10 bases between. CDR3 amino acids: CASSWGQGEAFF. Written as DNA, the CDR3 is TGTGCCAGCAGCTGGGGGCAGGGTGAAGCTTTCTTT.

In its sample, this clone was seen a few times. The CDR3 DNA follows: TGTGCCAGCAGCGTAGAACTACAGAACACTGAAGCTTTCTTT. This codes for CASSVELQNTEAFF. The gene calls are TRBV9 and TRBJ1-1; D not resolved. Germline values: CDR1 SGDLS, CDR2 YYNGEE. The CDR3 sequence is 14 residues long. Trimming took 0 bases from V and 1 from J, leaving 7 bases between them.

This clone was picked up one time. The V call is TRBV5-5, the J call TRBJ1-4; 9 bases map to TRBD1. V dropped 1 base and J dropped 8; count of bases not matched to a gene: 6. Germline assignment: CDR1 SGHKS and CDR2 YYEKEE (reference sequence). CDR3 size: 15 residues. The CDR3 bases are TGTGCCAGCAGCTTGATAGGACAGGGGCAAGAAAAACTGTTTTTT. It translates to CASSLIGQGQEKLFF.

The chain couples TRBV4-3 to TRBJ2-7; TRBD2 matches 8 bases. Per germline, CDR1 LGHNA and CDR2 YSLEER. The CDR3 is 14 amino acids. J lost 11 bases, V lost 0 bases, and 9 bases had no gene match. CDR3 region: CASSQDQTSGGKYF. The CDR3 bases are TGCGCCAGCAGCCAAGATCAAACTAGCGGAGGGAAGTACTTC.

CDR3 bases: TGTGCCAGCAGCTGGGGGTCGGCCGTCAATGAGCAGTTCTTC. It encodes CASSWGSAVNEQFF. V and J are TRBV11-2 and TRBJ2-1; tentatively, D is TRBD1 or TRBD2 (5 bases each). Germline V gene data show CDR1 as SGHAT and CDR2 as FQNNGV. This CDR3 region has 14 residues. V lost 4 bases and J lost 6, with 13 bases in between.

V usage is TRBV28 and J usage is TRBJ2-6; 7 positions agree with TRBD1. J gave up 4 bases and V 0 bases, and 3 bases lay outside the gene matches. The CDR3 runs to 16 residues. Germline CDR1 reads MDHEN; CDR2 reads SYDVKM. CDR3 nucleotide sequence: TGTGCCAGCAGTTTATGGACAGGGACAGGGGCCAACGTCCTGACTTTC. Protein: CASSLWTGTGANVLTF.

The V gene is TRBV9, the J gene TRBJ1-3; 10 nucleotides align to TRBD1. J lost 4 bases, V lost 2 bases, and 6 bases had no gene match. The length of the CDR3 is 16 residues. CDR1 and CDR2 (germline): SGDLS, YYNGEE. The CDR3 loop reads CASSVGQGITGNTIYF. CDR3 DNA: TGTGCCAGCAGCGTGGGACAGGGGATCACCGGAAACACCATATATTTT.

V and J are TRBV7-9 and TRBJ2-3, with D unresolved. CDR3 size: 16 residues. Between the trimmed V and J ends, which lost 5 bases and 2 bases, there was a span of 17 bases. From germline, CDR1 is SEHNR and CDR2 FQNEAQ (reference sequence). The CDR3 bases are TGTGCCAGCAGCCCCCGCCCTAGACGCGCCACAGATACGCAGTATTTT. Its translation is CASSPRPRRATDTQYF.

The chain recombines TRBV4-3 with TRBJ2-5; D remains ambiguous. The V end lost 0 bases, the J end lost 5 bases, and 13 bases lay between the germline ends. The CDR3 is 15 amino acids. From germline, CDR1 is LGHNA and CDR2 YSLEER. The CDR3 sequence: CASSQDMGPRETQYF. The CDR3 coding sequence is TGCGCCAGCAGCCAAGATATGGGCCCTCGGGAGACCCAGTACTTC.

The chain combines TRBV7-2 with TRBJ1-1; the match to TRBD1 covers 7 bases. The CDR3 totals 14 residues. Trimming took 4 bases from V and 9 from J; bases not matched to a gene: 11. From germline, CDR1 is SGHTA and CDR2 FQGNSA. This chain's CDR3 is CASSSHQGQQKAFF. In nucleotides, the CDR3 is TGTGCCAGCAGCTCACACCAGGGACAGCAAAAAGCTTTCTTT.

V is TRBV6-1 and J is TRBJ1-1; TRBD1 aligns across 9 bases. The germline V gene encodes CDR1 MNHNS and CDR2 SASEGT. The CDR3 covers 14 residues. The ends lost 3 bases at V and 4 bases at J; junction bases unmatched: 3. The CDR3 loop reads CASSETGGGTEAFF. The CDR3 DNA follows: TGTGCCAGCAGTGAGACAGGGGGAGGCACTGAAGCTTTCTTT.

The J gene is TRBJ2-1, the V gene TRBV7-8; 10 nucleotides align to TRBD1. J lost 7 bases, V lost 4 bases, and 7 bases had no gene match. The CDR3 spans 15 residues. Per germline, CDR1 SGHVS and CDR2 FQNEAQ. For the CDR3, the DNA is TGTGCCAGCAGCTGGCGGACAGGGGGAGGGAATGAGCAGTTCTTC. This encodes CASSWRTGGGNEQFF.

This clone showed up just once. The chain combines TRBV19 with TRBJ1-2, with TRBD1 identical over 8 bases. Germline CDR1 reads LNHDA; CDR2 reads SQIVND (reference sequence). The CDR3 is 15 amino acids. Losses at the gene ends were 3 bases for V and 4 bases for J; bases not matched to a gene: 7. CDR3 sequence: CASSIGTGSVYGYTF. In nucleotides, the CDR3 is TGTGCCAGTAGTATCGGGACAGGTTCGGTCTATGGCTACACCTTC.

The chain uses TRBV4-1 and TRBJ1-4; TRBD1 aligns across 9 bases. Germline V gives CDR1 MGHRA, CDR2 YSYEKL. This CDR3 region has 15 residues. V was clipped by 4 bases and J by 8 bases; unmatched bases: 8. The CDR3 nucleotides read TGCGCCAGCAGCCTCAACTCCGGGACAGGGGAAAAACTGTTTTTT. Translating gives CASSLNSGTGEKLFF.

The rearrangement uses TRBV16 and TRBJ1-2; D uncertain. Germline V gene data show CDR1 as KGHSY and CDR2 as FQNENV. V gave up 0 bases and J gave up 4 bases, with 6 bases separating them. This CDR3 is 13 amino acids long. This CDR3 is CASSQSAVYGYTF. In DNA, the CDR3 is TGTGCCAGCAGCCAATCGGCAGTCTATGGCTACACCTTC.

The table lists this clone with a count of one. The V call is TRBV4-3, the J call TRBJ2-1; 9 bases map to TRBD2. In germline, CDR1 is LGHNA, CDR2 YSLEER. V lost 0 bases and J lost 0; bases outside the gene matches: 9. CDR3 length: 19 residues. CDR3 sequence: CASSQDLAGPSSSYNEQFF. The CDR3 DNA is TGCGCCAGCAGCCAAGATCTAGCGGGGCCCTCGAGCTCCTACAATGAGCAGTTCTTC.

This clone was detected a few times. This chain connects TRBV6-1 to TRBJ2-7, with D perhaps matching TRBD2 (6 bases). The V end lost 1 base, the J end lost 9 bases, and 16 bases lay between the germline ends. The CDR3 contains 14 residues. CDR1 is MNHNS, CDR2 SASEGT, per germline. CDR3 sequence (DNA): TGTGCCAGCAGTGAAGGGGGCAGGTTGGAGGGGCAGTACTTC. Translating gives CASSEGGRLEGQYF.

V is TRBV9 and J is TRBJ2-3; TRBD2 agrees at 7 bases. This CDR3 contains 15 residues. CDR1 and CDR2 (germline): SGDLS, YYNGEE. Trimming took 3 bases from V and 2 from J; bases not matched to a gene: 6. Here the CDR3 DNA reads TGTGCCAGCAGCGCAAGCGGGGACTCCACAGATACGCAGTATTTT. It yields the protein CASSASGDSTDTQYF.

This clone is a singleton in its sample. This sequence joins TRBV7-2 and TRBJ2-4, with TRBD1 as a possible D gene (6 bases). This CDR3 has 14 amino acids. Germline CDR1 reads SGHTA; CDR2 reads FQGNSA. The V and J ends lost 4 bases and 8 bases respectively, with 15 bases between them. DNA of the CDR3: TGTGCCAGCAGCTCAGGACAGCCTAGGGACATTCAGTACTTC. Translating gives CASSSGQPRDIQYF.

This rearrangement joins TRBV27 to TRBJ2-1; 11 bases align to TRBD2. V lost 1 base to trimming and J lost 9 bases; unmatched junction nucleotides: 11. This CDR3 has 17 amino acids. Germline-derived CDR1 and CDR2 are MNHEY and SMNVEV (reference sequence). CDR3 sequence reads: CASSLYPTSGDAGEQFF. CDR3 in DNA: TGTGCCAGCAGTTTATATCCGACTAGCGGGGACGCAGGTGAGCAGTTCTTC.

The chain employs TRBV18 and TRBJ1-6; D may be TRBD1 (6 bases). Germline CDR1 and CDR2: KGHSH and LQKENI. The CDR3 has 15 residues. V lost 6 bases to trimming and J lost 10 bases, with 19 bases between them. The CDR3 nucleotides read TGTGCCAGCTCTCCGCCTGGGGGGCTAGGATCACCCCTCCACTTT. It specifies CASSPPGGLGSPLHF.

This clone was recorded only once. V usage is TRBV6-5 and J usage is TRBJ2-2; maybe TRBD2 (5 bases). This CDR3 has 15 amino acids. V lost 2 bases to trimming and J lost 4 bases, with 11 bases between them. Germline V gene lookup returns CDR1 MNHEY and CDR2 SVGAGI. CDR3 amino acids: CASSYLDWSTGELFF. The CDR3 DNA reads as TGTGCCAGCAGTTACCTGGACTGGAGCACCGGGGAGCTGTTTTTT.

In its sample, this clone was seen a few times. The rearrangement links TRBV2 to TRBJ1-2; D perhaps matches TRBD1 (5 bases). CDR1 and CDR2 from the germline V gene are SNHLY and FYNNEI. V was cut by 5 bases and J by 4 bases, with 11 bases left in between. This CDR3 contains 13 residues. CDR3 DNA sequence: TGTGCCAGCAGTTGGACAACTATCTATGGCTACACCTTC. Encoded protein: CASSWTTIYGYTF.

This clone was picked up one time. The chain combines TRBV7-6 with TRBJ2-1, with 7 positions matching TRBD2. The CDR3 length is 14 residues. Germline V lookup: CDR1 SGHVS, CDR2 FNYEAQ. Trimming took 3 bases from V and 5 from J; bases not matched to a gene: 4. The CDR3 spells CASSFRGRDNEQFF. The CDR3 region has the DNA TGTGCCAGCAGCTTTCGTGGGAGGGACAATGAGCAGTTCTTC.

This chain connects TRBV18 to TRBJ2-1; D is possibly TRBD1 or TRBD2 (5 bases each). Looked up from germline, CDR1 is KGHSH and CDR2 is LQKENI. Trimming removed 3 bases at V and 2 bases at J, with 11 bases between. This CDR3 region has 15 residues. This CDR3 reads CASSPGTGPYNEQFF. CDR3 DNA sequence: TGTGCCAGCTCACCCGGCACGGGACCCTACAATGAGCAGTTCTTC.

This chain uses TRBV28 with TRBJ2-7; no clear D gene. The CDR3 contains 15 residues. CDR1 is MDHEN and CDR2 is SYDVKM in the germline V gene. Between the trimmed V and J ends, which lost 6 bases and 6 bases, there was a span of 21 bases. This CDR3 is CASSPESIGVREQYF. The CDR3 nucleotides read TGTGCCAGCAGCCCCGAGAGTATAGGTGTCCGCGAGCAGTACTTC.

CDR3 in DNA: TGCAGCGGGGGGACAGCCGACACTGAAGCTTTCTTT. Protein: CSGGTADTEAFF. The J gene is TRBJ1-1, the V gene TRBV29-1; 7 bases agree with TRBD1. V shed 7 bases and J 3 bases; nucleotides not matched to a gene: 5. The germline V gene has CDR1 SQVTM and CDR2 ANQGSEA. This CDR3 is built from 12 residues. Together with reference TRBV29-1 and TRBJ1-1, the CDR3 gives the full variable domain: SAVISQKPSRDICQRGTSLTIQCQVDSQVTMMFWYRQQPGQSLTLIATANQGSEATYESGFVIDKFPISRPNLTFSTLTVSNMSPEDSSIYLCSGGTADTEAFFGQGTRLTVV.

The table lists this clone with a count of one. The chain is built from TRBV11-2 and TRBJ2-7; no clear D. Trimming took 0 bases from V and 4 from J, leaving 16 bases between them. There are 16 residues in the CDR3. Germline V CDR1 and CDR2: SGHAT, FQNNGV. The CDR3 region is CASSLEPAAHGYEQYF. CDR3 bases: TGTGCCAGCAGCTTAGAGCCGGCTGCGCATGGGTACGAGCAGTACTTC. The entire variable domain, with the rest obtained from reference TRBV11-2 and TRBJ2-7, is as follows: EAGVAQSPRYKIIEKRQSVAFWCNPISGHATLYWYQQILGQGPKLLIQFQNNGVVDDSQLPKDRFSAERLKGVDSTLKIQPAKLEDSAVYLCASSLEPAAHGYEQYFGPGTRLTVT.

The V and J genes are TRBV5-8 and TRBJ2-7; 7 nucleotides match TRBD2. The V gene end was trimmed by 2 bases and the J gene end by 1 base; junction bases not matched to a gene: 6. Germline CDR1 is SGHTS and CDR2 is YDEGEE. The CDR3 consists of 15 residues. CDR3 DNA: TGTGCCAGCAGCTTTGGTGCTAGCGGATCCTACGAGCAGTACTTC. This translates into CASSFGASGSYEQYF.

This clone was observed a few times. The V and J genes are TRBV10-3 and TRBJ2-1; D possibly corresponds to TRBD2 (7 bases). The CDR3 is made up of 19 amino acids. Germline V gene lookup returns CDR1 ENHRY and CDR2 SYGVKD. The V gene lost 2 bases and the J gene lost 0 bases, with 20 bases spanning the gap. CDR3 DNA: TGTGCCATCAGTGAGACGGGGACGGGGGGCCAGAGCTCCTACAATGAGCAGTTCTTC. It yields the protein CAISETGTGGQSSYNEQFF.

The rearrangement uses TRBV18 and TRBJ1-5; the D gene is possibly TRBD1 (5 bases). This CDR3 has 14 amino acids. The V end was cut by 2 bases, the J end by 2 bases, with 7 bases between. From germline, CDR1 is KGHSH and CDR2 LQKENI. The CDR3 here is CASSPSRGNQPQHF. DNA for the CDR3: TGTGCCAGCTCACCATCCAGGGGCAATCAGCCCCAGCATTTT.